This TCR beta chain was profiled in a study of early T cells in non-severe SARS-CoV-2 infection. The overall study: Sequencing targeted bulk RNA from unsorted whole blood, leaving chains unpaired.

V was pared by 1 base and J by 4 bases, with 8 bases between. The germline CDR1 and CDR2 sequences are DFQATT and SNEGSKA (reference sequence). CDR3 length equals 13 residues. The study's findings and limits: Anti-spike CD8 specificities were favored by VDJdb matching, whose results missed private and CD4 specificities.

This clonotype was seen repeatedly, ten times or more. What it recognizes is unknown. Individual cDNA molecules received unique molecular identifiers. TCRdb processed the 5' RACE reads anew with MiXCR; each CDR3 protein has one entry. The table lists tens of thousands of distinct CDR3 sequences, about 5.2% of them singletons, with over 8.5% in the top ten. The sequencing sample was made of whole blood. The receptor comes from an adult who was a healthcare worker with PCR-confirmed SARS-CoV-2 infection or an uninfected control (not recorded which). The chain links TRBV20-1 to TRBJ1-5; no clear D. In DNA form, the CDR3 reads TGCAGTGCTAGAGCGGGCCAGAATCAGCCCCAGCATTTT. Translating it yields CSARAGQNQPQHF.